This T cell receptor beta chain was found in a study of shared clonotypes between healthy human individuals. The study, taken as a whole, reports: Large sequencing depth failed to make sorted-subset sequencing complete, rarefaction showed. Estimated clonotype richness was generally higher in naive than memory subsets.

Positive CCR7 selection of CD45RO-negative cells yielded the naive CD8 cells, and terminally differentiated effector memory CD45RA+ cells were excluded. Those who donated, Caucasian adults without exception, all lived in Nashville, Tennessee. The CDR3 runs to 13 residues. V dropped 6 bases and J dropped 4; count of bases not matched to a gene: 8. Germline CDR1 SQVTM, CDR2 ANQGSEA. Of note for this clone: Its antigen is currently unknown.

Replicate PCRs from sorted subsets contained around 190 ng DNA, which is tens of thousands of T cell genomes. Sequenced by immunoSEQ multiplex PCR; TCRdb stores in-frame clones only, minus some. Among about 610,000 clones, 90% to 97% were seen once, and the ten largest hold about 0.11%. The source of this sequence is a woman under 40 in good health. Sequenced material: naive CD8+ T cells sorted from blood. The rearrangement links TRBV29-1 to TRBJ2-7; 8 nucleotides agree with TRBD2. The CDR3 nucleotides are TGCAGCGTACATACGGGGACTAGTTACGAGCAGTACTTC. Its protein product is CSVHTGTSYEQYF.